These 30 T cell receptor beta chains share one sample of origin, sequenced in a study of blood T cell repertoires in COVID-19. The repertoire was sequenced with immunoSEQ multiplex PCR; TCRdb's copy has only in-frame clones and lacks some. The table includes tens of thousands of clones, under 85% detected once. Sample: peripheral blood. Receptors originate from a man aged 60 to 69 with acute or convalescent COVID-19.

The rearrangement uses TRBV5-6 and TRBJ2-5, with a weak D call TRBD2 (5 bases). Trimming left V 2 bases short and J 5 bases short, with 10 bases between. The CDR3 totals 13 residues. The germline gives CDR1 SGHDT, CDR2 YYEEEE. CDR3 loop: CASSLASSETQYF. Here the CDR3 DNA reads TGTGCCAGCAGCTTAGCTAGCTCGGAGACCCAGTACTTC.

J is TRBJ2-7 and V is TRBV27; 8 positions agree with TRBD2. V shed 5 bases, J shed 4 bases, and the junction held 10 bases outside the gene matches. CDR1 is MNHEY, CDR2 SMNVEV, per germline (reference sequence). This CDR3 comprises 15 residues. The CDR3 reads CASSVSRGGGYEQYF. The CDR3 region has the DNA TGTGCCAGCAGTGTCTCACGGGGGGGAGGGTACGAGCAGTACTTC.

The rearrangement links TRBV11-1 to TRBJ1-1, with TRBD1 identical over 7 bases. The length of the CDR3 is 13 residues. V lost 2 bases, J lost 5 bases, and 2 bases stayed unmatched. Germline CDR1 and CDR2: SGHAT and FQDESV (reference sequence). In DNA form, the CDR3 reads TGTGCCAGCAGCTTACCAGGGGGGACTGAAGCTTTCTTT. Its translation: CASSLPGGTEAFF.

This clone was seen just once. This chain links TRBV6-5 with TRBJ2-3; D might be TRBD1 (5 bases). The CDR3 is made up of 16 amino acids. CDR1 is MNHEY and CDR2 is SVGAGI in the germline V gene. V dropped 0 bases and J dropped 2 bases, with 12 bases sitting between them. CDR3 coding DNA: TGTGCCAGCAGTTACTCGGGGCGCGCCTACACAGATACGCAGTATTTT. Amino acids: CASSYSGRAYTDTQYF.

J is TRBJ2-7 and V is TRBV18, with D possibly matching TRBD1 (5 bases). CDR1 is KGHSH and CDR2 is LQKENI in the germline V gene. V shed 2 bases and J shed 1 base, with 15 bases lying between them. The length of the CDR3 is 16 residues. The CDR3 protein is CASSPVGREGSYEQYF. The CDR3 DNA follows: TGTGCCAGCTCACCAGTAGGCAGGGAAGGATCCTACGAGCAGTACTTC. Drawing the rest from reference TRBV18 and TRBJ2-7, the complete variable domain is NAGVMQNPRHLVRRRGQEARLRCSPMKGHSHVYWYRQLPEEGLKFMVYLQKENIIDESGMPKERFSAEFPKEGPSILRIQQVVRGDSAAYFCASSPVGREGSYEQYFGPGTRLTVT.

This rearrangement joins TRBV5-6 to TRBJ1-4; the match to TRBD1 covers 10 bases. CDR1 SGHDT and CDR2 YYEEEE come from the germline V gene. V shed 4 bases, J shed 7 bases, and the junction held 7 bases outside the gene matches. The CDR3 has 15 amino acids. In DNA form, the CDR3 reads TGTGCCAGCAGCACCGGGACAGGGGCGTTTGAAAAACTGTTTTTT. Translation: CASSTGTGAFEKLFF.

The chain employs TRBV3-1 (or the pseudogene TRBV3-2) and TRBJ1-4, with 7 bases matching TRBD1. This CDR3 comprises 15 residues. Germline V gene lookup returns CDR1 LGHDT and CDR2 YNNKEL (reference sequence). V lost 2 bases and J lost 3; bases outside the gene matches: 3. CDR3 nucleotide sequence: TGTGCCAGCAGCCAAATGGGACAGCCTAATGAAAAACTGTTTTTT. Encoded protein: CASSQMGQPNEKLFF.

The genes are TRBV4-3 and TRBJ1-5; D gene ambiguous. Germline CDR1 and CDR2: LGHNA and YSLEER. Trimming removed 1 base from V and 5 bases from J, with 9 bases in between. CDR3 length equals 14 residues. In nucleotides, the CDR3 is TGCGCCAGCAGCCAAGCAGCGGATGATCAGCCCCAGCATTTT. Its translation: CASSQAADDQPQHF.

This clone was observed a few times. This sequence joins TRBV2 and TRBJ1-3; the D gene is possibly TRBD1 (5 bases). The length of the CDR3 is 17 residues. Trimming removed 2 bases at V and 0 bases at J, with 14 bases between. Germline assignment: CDR1 SNHLY and CDR2 FYNNEI. For the CDR3, the DNA is TGTGCCAGCAGTGAATTGGCAGGGCCGAGCTCTGGAAACACCATATATTTT. Translated, it gives CASSELAGPSSGNTIYF.

V and J are TRBV5-1 and TRBJ2-7; 8 bases are shared with TRBD1. With 5 bases clipped from V and 3 bases from J, the junction kept 4 bases outside the gene matches. Germline loops: CDR1 SGHRS, CDR2 YFSETQ. This CDR3 comprises 13 residues. The CDR3 protein is CASSETGGYEQYF. CDR3 nucleotide sequence: TGCGCCAGCAGTGAAACAGGGGGCTACGAGCAGTACTTC. The full variable domain, with the rest looked up from reference TRBV5-1 and TRBJ2-7, is KAGVTQTPRYLIKTRGQQVTLSCSPISGHRSVSWYQQTPGQGLQFLFEYFSETQRNKGNFPGRFSGRQFSNSRSEMNVSTLELGDSALYLCASSETGGYEQYFGPGTRLTVT.

The chain is built from TRBV5-1 and TRBJ2-7; TRBD1 might be the D (6 bases). Germline lookup yields CDR1 SGHRS and CDR2 YFSETQ. V shed 0 bases and J shed 0 bases, with 10 bases lying between them. The CDR3 is made up of 15 amino acids. The CDR3 sequence: CASSLDLGGSYEQYF. The CDR3 DNA sequence: TGCGCCAGCAGCTTGGACCTAGGGGGCTCCTACGAGCAGTACTTC.

This chain uses TRBV13 with TRBJ1-2; D is ambiguous. CDR1 and CDR2 from the germline V gene are PRHDT and FYEKMQ (reference sequence). The CDR3 covers 11 residues. The V end lost 4 bases, the J end lost 8 bases, and 8 bases lay between the germline ends. This CDR3 is CASSSLLGYTF. The DNA of the CDR3 is TGTGCCAGCAGCTCCTTACTAGGCTACACCTTC.

This clone was counted only a few times. The J gene is TRBJ1-5, the V gene TRBV4-1, with a weak D call TRBD1 (5 bases). The germline CDR1 and CDR2 sequences are MGHRA and YSYEKL. V was trimmed by 5 bases and J by 5 bases, leaving 16 bases between them. The CDR3 runs to 15 residues. The CDR3 here is CASSRGTGFDQPQHF. CDR3 nucleotides: TGCGCCAGCAGCAGGGGCACAGGTTTCGATCAGCCCCAGCATTTT.

The chain links TRBV19 to TRBJ2-7; possible D gene TRBD1, 5 bases. This CDR3 comprises 15 residues. The V end was cut by 3 bases, the J end by 1 base, with 13 bases between. Germline V lookup: CDR1 LNHDA, CDR2 SQIVND (reference sequence). The CDR3 DNA follows: TGTGCCAGTAGTATCGGACACGACAGTTCCTACGAGCAGTACTTC. Translation gives CASSIGHDSSYEQYF.

Only a few counts were recorded for this clone. The genes are TRBV5-6 and TRBJ2-7; possible D gene TRBD2, 6 bases. V dropped 4 bases and J dropped 3 bases, with 11 bases sitting between them. This CDR3 region has 13 residues. Germline V gene sequence: CDR1 SGHDT, CDR2 YYEEEE. The CDR3 loop is CASSLGDFYEQYF. The DNA for the CDR3 is TGTGCCAGCAGCCTGGGGGACTTCTACGAGCAGTACTTC. Full variable domain (rest looked up from reference TRBV5-6 and TRBJ2-7): DAGVTQSPTHLIKTRGQQVTLRCSPKSGHDTVSWYQQALGQGPQFIFQYYEEEERQRGNFPDRFSGHQFPNYSSELNVNALLLGDSALYLCASSLGDFYEQYFGPGTRLTVT.

The chain recombines TRBV3-1 (or the pseudogene TRBV3-2) with TRBJ1-2, with TRBD1 identical over 7 bases. Germline CDR1 LGHDT, CDR2 YNNKEL (reference sequence). CDR3 size: 13 residues. Trimming took 7 bases from V and 2 from J; bases not matched to a gene: 4. The CDR3 DNA reads TGTGCCAGCAACCTGGGACAGAACTATGGCTACACCTTC. It yields the protein CASNLGQNYGYTF.

The J gene is TRBJ1-1, the V gene TRBV3-1 (or the pseudogene TRBV3-2); D may be TRBD1 (5 bases). V was pared by 5 bases and J by 6 bases, with 19 bases between. The CDR3 runs to 15 residues. Germline loops: CDR1 LGHDT, CDR2 YNNKEL (reference sequence). The CDR3 sequence: CASSYLREGKPEAFF. In nucleotides, the CDR3 is TGTGCCAGCAGCTATCTTAGGGAGGGGAAACCTGAAGCTTTCTTT.

The chain employs TRBV6-6 and TRBJ1-2; D unresolved. This CDR3 is 16 amino acids long. Trimming shortened V by 4 bases and J by 0 bases, and 15 bases separated the two germline ends. Per the germline V gene, CDR1 is MNHNY and CDR2 is SVGAGI (reference sequence). The DNA of the CDR3 is TGTGCCAGCAGTTCAACCAGACGGACTACTAACTATGGCTACACCTTC. This gives the protein CASSSTRRTTNYGYTF.

This chain joins TRBV4-1 and TRBJ1-4; 9 positions agree with TRBD1. CDR3 size: 13 residues. Trimming at V came to 4 bases and at J to 7 bases, leaving 1 base not matched to a gene. The germline CDR1 and CDR2 sequences are MGHRA and YSYEKL. Here the CDR3 DNA reads TGCGCCAGCAGCCCGACAGGGGGTGAAAAACTGTTTTTT. It encodes CASSPTGGEKLFF.

This chain connects TRBV30 to TRBJ1-1; no reliable D call. Germline loops: CDR1 GTSNPN, CDR2 SVGIG (reference sequence). V lost 3 bases to trimming and J lost 1 base, with 18 bases between them. The CDR3 length is 16 residues. This CDR3 is CAWRNKGGRPNTEAFF. Here the CDR3 DNA reads TGTGCCTGGAGAAATAAAGGCGGGCGGCCGAACACTGAAGCTTTCTTT.

This clone was detected only a few times. The chain has TRBV4-3 and TRBJ2-5, with a weak D call TRBD2 (5 bases). The V gene's germline CDR1 is LGHNA and CDR2 YSLEER. The CDR3 is 16 amino acids. Trimming cost V 3 bases and J 0 bases, with 14 bases left between them. The CDR3 is CASSQNRDVYQETQYF. CDR3 bases: TGCGCCAGCAGCCAGAACCGGGATGTATACCAAGAGACCCAGTACTTC.

The chain carries TRBV9 and TRBJ2-7; 11 bases map to TRBD1. CDR1 and CDR2 from the germline V gene are SGDLS and YYNGEE. V was pared by 2 bases and J by 5 bases, with 9 bases of the junction left unmatched. The CDR3 is made up of 16 amino acids. For the CDR3, the DNA is TGTGCCAGCAGCGTTTCCGGGACAGGGGGATCCCACGAGCAGTACTTC. Amino acids: CASSVSGTGGSHEQYF.

The rearrangement joins TRBV9 to TRBJ1-2, with a possible D match to TRBD1 (5 bases). V lost 8 bases and J 0 bases, leaving 17 bases between the germline ends. Germline lookup yields CDR1 SGDLS and CDR2 YYNGEE. The CDR3 is 15 residues long. CDR3 bases: TGTGCCAGTTCCGGGGGAGGGCTCGCTAACTATGGCTACACCTTC. Amino acids: CASSGGGLANYGYTF.

The chain uses TRBV4-1 and TRBJ2-5; 10 nucleotides match TRBD2. The germline CDR1 and CDR2 sequences are MGHRA and YSYEKL. V shed 1 base and J 5 bases; nucleotides not matched to a gene: 7. The CDR3 has 16 residues. In DNA, the CDR3 is TGCGCCAGCAGCCAAGTGGCTAGCGGGGGTTTGGAGACCCAGTACTTC. It encodes CASSQVASGGLETQYF.

CDR3 amino acids: CASSFGTDTFF. The CDR3 coding sequence is TGTGCCAGCAGCTTCGGGACAGATACTTTCTTT. The V gene is TRBV5-4, the J gene TRBJ1-1, with 7 bases matching TRBD1. Germline V gene lookup returns CDR1 SGHNT and CDR2 YYREEE (reference sequence). There are 11 residues in the CDR3. Losses at the gene ends were 2 bases for V and 12 bases for J; bases not matched to a gene: 4.

The chain recombines TRBV5-1 with TRBJ2-7; no reliable D call. Looked up from germline, CDR1 is SGHRS and CDR2 is YFSETQ. The length of the CDR3 is 13 residues. V shed 3 bases and J shed 4 bases, with 11 bases lying between them. The DNA of the CDR3 is TGCGCCAGCAGCTCCGGCTGGGCGTACGAGCAGTACTTC. Translation gives CASSSGWAYEQYF.

The chain combines TRBV7-3 with TRBJ2-1, with D maybe TRBD1 (6 bases). Trimming took off 4 bases at V and 8 bases at J, with 12 bases between the two ends. The CDR3 length is 13 residues. Germline CDR1 SGHTA, CDR2 FQGTGA. The CDR3 sequence is CASSWTQGDEQFF. The DNA of the CDR3 is TGTGCCAGCAGCTGGACACAGGGAGATGAGCAGTTCTTC.

DNA for the CDR3: TGTGCCAGCAGCCCTCGCACTGAAGCTTTCTTT. Its protein product is CASSPRTEAFF. The genes are TRBV6-6 and TRBJ1-1; no firm D call. There are 11 residues in the CDR3. Germline CDR1 and CDR2: MNHNY and SVGAGI (reference sequence). Trimming cost V 6 bases and J 4 bases, with 6 bases left between them.

This clone occurred many times. The rearrangement uses TRBV24-1 and TRBJ1-4; 8 nucleotides match TRBD1. V lost 4 bases to trimming and J lost 0 bases; unmatched junction nucleotides: 12. CDR3 length: 19 amino acids. The V gene's germline CDR1 is KGHDR and CDR2 SFDVKD. The CDR3 coding sequence is TGTGCCACCAGTGAGTTTAAGGGACAGGCCCCTGCAACTAATGAAAAACTGTTTTTT. Its protein is CATSEFKGQAPATNEKLFF.

V gene TRBV27 combines with J gene TRBJ1-5, with TRBD1 matching over 10 bases. Germline V gene lookup returns CDR1 MNHEY and CDR2 SMNVEV (reference sequence). The J segment lost 6 bases and the V segment lost 5 bases, leaving 10 bases of the junction unmatched. The CDR3 has 16 residues. The CDR3 spells CASSPGDRGIRQPQHF. The CDR3 nucleotides read TGTGCCAGCAGTCCGGGGGACAGGGGTATTCGTCAGCCCCAGCATTTT.